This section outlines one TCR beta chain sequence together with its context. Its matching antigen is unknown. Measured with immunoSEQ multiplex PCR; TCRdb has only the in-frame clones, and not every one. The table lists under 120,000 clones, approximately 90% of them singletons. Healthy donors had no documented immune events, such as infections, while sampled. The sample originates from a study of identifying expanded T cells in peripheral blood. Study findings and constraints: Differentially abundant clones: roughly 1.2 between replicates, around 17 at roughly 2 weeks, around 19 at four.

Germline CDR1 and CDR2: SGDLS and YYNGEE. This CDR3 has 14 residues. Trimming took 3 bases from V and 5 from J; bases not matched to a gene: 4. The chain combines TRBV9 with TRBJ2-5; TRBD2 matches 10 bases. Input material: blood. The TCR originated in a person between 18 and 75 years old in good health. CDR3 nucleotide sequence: TGTGCCAGCAGCGGAGCGGGGGGGCAGGAGACCCAGTACTTC. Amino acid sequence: CASSGAGGQETQYF.